This TCR beta chain was documented in a study of T-cell reconstitution after alpha-beta-depleted transplantation in children. During its preparation, the TCRbeta library received unique molecular identifiers. Using its own MiXCR run on the PCR reads, TCRdb lists one record per CDR3 protein. This table holds 200,000 to 250,000 distinct CDR3 sequences, about 12% found once. Trimming removed 6 bases at V and 2 bases at J, with 11 bases between. Germline V lookup: CDR1 DFQATT, CDR2 SNEGSKA (reference sequence). The CDR3 is made up of 13 amino acids. This clonotype was recorded at least ten times. This material consisted of PBMCs from the stem cell graft donor, taken from the stem cell graft. This TCR was recovered from a human donor who donated a stem cell graft to a child with acute lymphoblastic leukemia. The V and J genes are TRBV20-1 and TRBJ2-4; no clear D gene. Here the CDR3 reads CSAVAETKNIQYF. The CDR3 coding sequence is TGCAGTGCGGTTGCAGAAACCAAAAACATTCAGTACTTC.